In its sample, the clone carrying this T cell receptor beta chain is medium-sized (0.01 to 0.1%). Peripheral blood genomic DNA, not sorted cells or RNA, was the template. Germline trimming cut 6 bases from V and 7 bases from J; bases unmatched to any gene: 5. The germline gives CDR1 ENHRY, CDR2 SYGVKD. The length of the CDR3 is 12 residues. The source of the sample is a study of T cell repertoires in aging, cancer and after chemotherapy. Study information: The full dataset contained millions of TCR reads.

TRB rearrangements spanning V, D and J were amplified using mixed TRB-A/B primers. TCRdb recomputed calls from the multiplex PCR reads with MiXCR, one row per CDR3 protein. The data hold 1,200 to 1,500 distinct CDR3 sequences, with 46% observed a single time. This receptor was taken from a human donor with a blood cancer. The chain has TRBV10-3 and TRBJ1-1; 7 bases line up with TRBD1. Material: blood. CDR3 residues: CAIRPGGGEAFF. The CDR3 DNA reads as TGTGCCATCAGGCCAGGGGGGGGTGAAGCTTTCTTT.